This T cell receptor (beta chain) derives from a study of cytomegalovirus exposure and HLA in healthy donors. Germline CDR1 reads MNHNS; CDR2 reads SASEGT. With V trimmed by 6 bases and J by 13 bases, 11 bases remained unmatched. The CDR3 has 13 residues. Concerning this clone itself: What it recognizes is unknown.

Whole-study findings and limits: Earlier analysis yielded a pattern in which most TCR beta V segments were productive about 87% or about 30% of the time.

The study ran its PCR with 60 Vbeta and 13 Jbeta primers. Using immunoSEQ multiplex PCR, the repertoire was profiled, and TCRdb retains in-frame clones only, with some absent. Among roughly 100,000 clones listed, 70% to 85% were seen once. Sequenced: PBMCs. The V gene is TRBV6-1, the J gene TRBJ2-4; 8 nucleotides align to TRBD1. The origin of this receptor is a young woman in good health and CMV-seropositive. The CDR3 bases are TGTGCCAGCAGGTCCGGACAGGGACTTTGGCAGTACTTC. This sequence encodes CASRSGQGLWQYF.